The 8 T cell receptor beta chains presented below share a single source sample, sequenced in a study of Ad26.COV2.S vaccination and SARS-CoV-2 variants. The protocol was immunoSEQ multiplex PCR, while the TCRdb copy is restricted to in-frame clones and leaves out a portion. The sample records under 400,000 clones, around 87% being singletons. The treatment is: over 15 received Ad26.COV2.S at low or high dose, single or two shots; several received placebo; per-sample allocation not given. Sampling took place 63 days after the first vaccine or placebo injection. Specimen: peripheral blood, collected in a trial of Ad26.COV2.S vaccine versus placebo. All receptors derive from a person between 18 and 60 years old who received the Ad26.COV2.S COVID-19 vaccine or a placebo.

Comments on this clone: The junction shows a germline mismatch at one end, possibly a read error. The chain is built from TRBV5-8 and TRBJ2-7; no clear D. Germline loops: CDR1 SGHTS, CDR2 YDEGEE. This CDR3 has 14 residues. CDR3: CASSLGTDTYGQYF. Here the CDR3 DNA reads TGTGCCAGCAGCTTGGGGACGGATACCTACGGGCAGTACTTC.

As DNA, the CDR3 is TGTGCCAGCATGTCTGGGACCCATTCACCCCTCCACTTT. This codes for CASMSGTHSPLHF. This chain joins TRBV6-5 and TRBJ1-6, with a weak D call TRBD1 (5 bases). This CDR3 region has 13 residues. V gave up 7 bases and J gave up 8 bases, with 12 bases separating them. Germline V CDR1 and CDR2: MNHEY, SVGAGI.

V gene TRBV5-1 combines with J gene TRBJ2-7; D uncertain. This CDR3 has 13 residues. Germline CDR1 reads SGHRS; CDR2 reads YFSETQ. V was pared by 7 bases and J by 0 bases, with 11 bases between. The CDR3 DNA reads TGCGCCAGCGGGCAACCGCCCTCCTACGAGCAGTACTTC. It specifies CASGQPPSYEQYF.

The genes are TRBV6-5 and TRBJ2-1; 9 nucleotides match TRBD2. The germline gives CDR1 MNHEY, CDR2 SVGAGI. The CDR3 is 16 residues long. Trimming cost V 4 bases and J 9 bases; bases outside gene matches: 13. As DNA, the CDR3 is TGTGCCAGCAGTTCCCGATTAGCGGGGGTACCGGGTGAGCAGTTCTTC. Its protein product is CASSSRLAGVPGEQFF.

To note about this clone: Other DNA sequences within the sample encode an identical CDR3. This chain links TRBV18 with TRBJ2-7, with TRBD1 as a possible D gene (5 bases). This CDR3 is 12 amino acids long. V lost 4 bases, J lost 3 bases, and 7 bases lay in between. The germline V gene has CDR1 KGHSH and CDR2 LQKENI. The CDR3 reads CASSQTDYEQYF. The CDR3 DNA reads TGTGCCAGCTCACAGACAGACTACGAGCAGTACTTC.

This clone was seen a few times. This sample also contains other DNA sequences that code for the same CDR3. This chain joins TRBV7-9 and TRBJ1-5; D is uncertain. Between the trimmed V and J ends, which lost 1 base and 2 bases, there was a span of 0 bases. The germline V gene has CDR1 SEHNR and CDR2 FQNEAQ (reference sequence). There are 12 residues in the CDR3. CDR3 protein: CASSLGNQPQHF. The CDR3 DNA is TGTGCCAGCAGCTTAGGCAATCAGCCCCAGCATTTT.

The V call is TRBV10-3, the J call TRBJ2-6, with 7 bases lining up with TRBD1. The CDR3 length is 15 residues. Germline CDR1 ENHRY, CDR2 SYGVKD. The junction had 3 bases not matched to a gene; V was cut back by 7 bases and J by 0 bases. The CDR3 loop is CAITSGGSGANVLTF. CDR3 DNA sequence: TGTGCCATCACTTCAGGGGGCTCTGGGGCCAACGTCCTGACTTTC.

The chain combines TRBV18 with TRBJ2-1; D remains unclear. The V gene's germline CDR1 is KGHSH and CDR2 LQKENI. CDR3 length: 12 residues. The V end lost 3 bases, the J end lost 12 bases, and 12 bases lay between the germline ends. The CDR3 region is CASSPTDKGQFF. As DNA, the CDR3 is TGTGCCAGCTCACCCACCGACAAAGGGCAGTTCTTC.